These T cell receptor beta chains were read from a single sample in a study of OX40 agonist ivuxolimab in advanced cancers. The table came from immunoSEQ multiplex PCR; TCRdb's copy has only in-frame clones and leaves some out. The sample yields roughly 34,000 clones, about nine tenths seen once. Specimen: CD4+ or CD8+ T cells sorted from blood, collected in a trial of the OX40 agonist ivuxolimab. These receptor sequences come from an adult with an advanced solid tumor such as melanoma, head and neck, liver or kidney cancer. Both conserved end residues are part of each CDR3. The D gene is left open where the match is weak. Clone size, where shown, is once, few, many, or a class for clones that have expanded.

V gene	clone size	D gene	J gene	CDR3 protein	CDR3 DNA
TRBV5-8	NA	NA	TRBJ2-2	CASSLGLSTGELFF	TGTGCCAGCAGCTTGGGACTAAGCACCGGGGAGCTGTTTTTT
TRBV30	NA	NA	TRBJ2-6	CAWSRDSSLSVLTF	TGTGCCTGGAGTCGCGACTCAAGCTTAAGCGTCCTGACTTTC
TRBV23-1	NA	NA	TRBJ1-4	CANFRSTNEKLFF	TGCGCCAACTTCCGTTCAACTAATGAAAAACTGTTTTTT
TRBV12-5	NA	TRBD2	TRBJ2-2	CASGSNQDPRGLAGVTGELFF	TGTGCTAGTGGTTCAAACCAAGACCCGAGGGGACTAGCGGGAGTCACCGGGGAGCTGTTTTTT
TRBV7-3	NA	NA	TRBJ2-7	CASSPGDGSYEQYF	TGTGCCAGCAGCCCAGGGGACGGGTCCTACGAGCAGTACTTC
TRBV5-5	NA	NA	TRBJ2-2	CASSFAVIPGELFF	TGTGCCAGCAGCTTTGCGGTCATTCCCGGGGAGCTGTTTTTT
TRBV4-1	NA	NA	TRBJ1-1	CASSLHTGENTEAFF	TGCGCCAGCAGCCTTCATACCGGAGAGAACACTGAAGCTTTCTTT
TRBV21-1	NA	NA	TRBJ2-7	CASSKKGSGRQAHYEQYF	TGTGCCAGCAGCAAAAAAGGATCGGGACGACAGGCTCACTACGAGCAGTACTTC
TRBV30	NA	NA	TRBJ1-2	CAWSLGRVASYGYTF	TGTGCCTGGAGTTTAGGGAGAGTAGCGAGCTATGGCTACACCTTC
TRBV7-6	NA	TRBD2	TRBJ2-1	CASSPQGSGIYNEQFF	TGTGCCAGCAGCCCCCAGGGTAGCGGGATCTACAATGAGCAGTTCTTC
TRBV5-5	NA	NA	TRBJ2-7	CASSSGHTNSYEQYF	TGTGCCAGCAGCTCGGGACACACGAACTCCTACGAGCAGTACTTC
TRBV7-9	once	NA	TRBJ2-5	CASSQMAGETQYF	TGTGCCAGCAGTCAAATGGCGGGAGAGACCCAGTACTTC
TRBV6-6	NA	NA	TRBJ2-2	CASNPRENTGELFF	TGTGCCAGCAACCCCAGGGAGAACACCGGGGAGCTGTTTTTT
TRBV5-1	NA	TRBD2	TRBJ2-7	CASSLAGVYEQYF	TGCGCCAGCAGCCTAGCGGGAGTCTACGAGCAGTACTTC
TRBV18	NA	TRBD1	TRBJ2-5	CASSPARGQETQYF	TGTGCCAGCTCACCGGCGAGGGGGCAGGAGACCCAGTACTTC
TRBV30	NA	NA	TRBJ2-7	CAWSAPGLGIYEQYF	TGTGCCTGGAGTGCCCCGGGTCTCGGGATCTACGAGCAGTACTTC
TRBV10-2	NA	TRBD2	TRBJ2-2	CASSEGSGRGTGELFF	TGCGCCAGCAGTGAAGGTAGCGGGAGAGGTACCGGGGAGCTGTTTTTT
TRBV9	NA	TRBD2	TRBJ2-5	CASSPGLAGGGQETQYF	TGTGCCAGCAGCCCGGGACTAGCGGGAGGCGGGCAAGAGACCCAGTACTTC
TRBV10-3	NA	TRBD1	TRBJ2-7	CAISEGTGESYEQYF	TGTGCCATCAGTGAGGGGACAGGGGAATCCTACGAGCAGTACTTC
TRBV11-1	NA	NA	TRBJ1-1	CASSLDESYTEAFF	TGTGCCAGCAGCTTAGACGAATCGTACACTGAAGCTTTCTTT
TRBV4-1	NA	TRBD1	TRBJ2-7	CASSQEPGQGREQYF	TGCGCCAGCAGTCAAGAGCCGGGACAGGGACGAGAGCAGTACTTC
TRBV6-1	NA	NA	TRBJ2-1	CASSGNFLADNEQFF	TGTGCCAGCAGCGGTAATTTTCTGGCGGACAATGAGCAGTTCTTC
TRBV27	NA	TRBD1	TRBJ2-1	CASSLTGTGTPYNEQFF	TGTGCCAGCAGTTTAACAGGGACAGGGACTCCCTACAATGAGCAGTTCTTC
TRBV28	NA	NA	TRBJ1-5	CASYSGNQPQHF	TGTGCCAGCTATTCGGGGAATCAGCCCCAGCATTTT
TRBV28	NA	TRBD1	TRBJ1-3	CASSSGQGTGNTIYF	TGTGCCAGCAGCTCAGGACAGGGGACTGGAAACACCATATATTTT
TRBV7-2	NA	TRBD2	TRBJ2-1	CASSLGTSIYNEQFF	TGTGCCAGCAGCTTAGGGACTAGCATCTACAATGAGCAGTTCTTC
TRBV2	NA	NA	TRBJ1-4	CASMRVPNEKLFF	TGTGCCAGCATGAGGGTCCCTAATGAAAAACTGTTTTTT
TRBV18	NA	NA	TRBJ2-2	CASSPAMNTGELFF	TGTGCCAGCTCACCAGCTATGAACACCGGGGAGCTGTTTTTT
TRBV5-1	NA	NA	TRBJ2-7	CASSLGGAGAQDEQYF	TGCGCCAGCAGCTTGGGGGGGGCAGGGGCGCAAGATGAGCAGTACTTC
TRBV5-1	NA	NA	TRBJ1-2	CASSLRPTNYGYTF	TGCGCCAGCAGCCTTAGACCCACTAACTATGGCTACACCTTC
TRBV6-1	once	NA	TRBJ1-1	CASSEAGQGTEAFF	TGTGCCAGCAGTGAAGCAGGCCAGGGGACTGAAGCTTTCTTT
TRBV13	once	NA	TRBJ2-3	CASSLVPPTATQYF	TGTGCCAGCAGCTTAGTTCCGCCCACAGCTACGCAGTATTTT
TRBV5-1	NA	NA	TRBJ1-2	CASSLAVPLSGYTF	TGCGCCAGCAGCTTGGCCGTACCCTTGAGTGGCTACACCTTC
TRBV28	NA	TRBD1	TRBJ1-2	CASKRQGSSNYGYTF	TGTGCCAGCAAACGACAGGGCAGCTCTAACTATGGCTACACCTTC
TRBV12-2	NA	NA	TRBJ1-3	CASRLNPDRGPSTIYF	TGTGCAAGTCGCTTAAATCCCGACAGGGGGCCCAGCACCATATATTTT
TRBV7-8	NA	NA	TRBJ1-1	CASSLGTRTEEAFF	TGTGCCAGCAGCTTAGGGACTCGGACGGAAGAAGCTTTCTTT
TRBV19	NA	NA	TRBJ1-5	CASSYRTRRNPAPNQPQHF	TGTGCCAGTAGTTACAGGACACGCCGGAATCCCGCCCCGAATCAGCCCCAGCATTTT
TRBV6-1	NA	NA	TRBJ2-7	CASSFIYEQYF	TGTGCCAGCAGTTTTATCTACGAGCAGTACTTC